This TCR beta chain comes out of a study of blood T cell repertoires in COVID-19. On the study more broadly: Donors in the United States, Italy and Spain gave samples during acute or convalescent COVID-19. From T cells, B-cell-depleted T cells, or PBMCs came the material, which was cDNA or gDNA.

The authors' processing: Amplification from reference gene primers served as the basis for estimated nucleated cell counts. The data were produced by immunoSEQ multiplex PCR, yet TCRdb's version contains in-frame clones alone and is incomplete. That table furnishes V, J and clone size, whereas the DNA furnished D and trimming. There are more than 85,000 clones in the sample; just under 85% occur only once, and more than 9% lies in the top ten. About this clone itself: The germline gene is not matched at one end of the junction; a read error may be the cause.

The CDR3 has 15 residues. Per germline, CDR1 SNHLY and CDR2 FYNNEI. The sequencing sample was made of peripheral blood. The sequence derives from a man between 65 and 85 years old with acute or convalescent COVID-19. The chain recombines TRBV2 with TRBJ2-5; 7 positions agree with TRBD1. The CDR3 region is CASRLDRAPSSLPHF. CDR3 DNA sequence: TGTGCCAGCAGGCTAGACAGGGCTCCTTCCTCTTTGCCACACTTC.